The clone carrying this T cell receptor (beta chain) was seen a few times. Its cognate antigen is unknown. This specimen comes from a study of T cells after yellow fever vaccination. About the study: Fractions with few cells were prepared using SMART-Seq v4 Ultra Low Input.

In germline, CDR1 is WSHSY, CDR2 SAAADI. This CDR3 comprises 14 residues. V shed 6 bases and J 2 bases; nucleotides not matched to a gene: 4. UMIs and a universal primer site were added when TCR cDNA was made by 5'RACE template switching. TCRdb reprocessed the 5' RACE reads with MiXCR, giving one entry per CDR3 protein. The top ten hold more than 20% of the sample, which has 300,000 to 400,000 distinct CDR3 sequences, approximately 4.2% seen once. Study conclusions and caveats: The presence of abundant clonotypes contaminating from the bulk population was possible in FACS-sorted repertoires.

V and J are TRBV10-2 and TRBJ2-7, with 10 positions matching TRBD2. The sequenced sample was PBMCs, obtained 5 days after the yellow fever booster vaccination. This clonotype originated in a man between 18 and 29 years old who received the YFV17D yellow fever vaccine. This CDR3 is CASRRTSGTYEQYF. CDR3 nucleotides: TGCGCCAGCAGGAGGACTAGCGGCACCTACGAGCAGTACTTC.